This T cell receptor (beta chain) was captured in a study of Graves' ophthalmopathy and Graves' hyperthyroidism. Regarding the study as a whole: Ophthalmopathy progression cases were predicted by the model with 55% to 71% sensitivity and 72% to 85% specificity.

This clonotype came up many times. The antigen is not known. V was shortened by 6 bases and J by 6 bases, with 14 bases between the two germline ends. The CDR3 is made up of 14 amino acids. RNA transcripts served as template for amplifying TCR beta CDR3 sequences. Second-round multiplex PCR came after first-round RT-PCR with HTBI primers. MiXCR, run by TCRdb on the multiplex PCR reads, gives a single entry per CDR3 protein. Counted here are more than 1,000,000 distinct CDR3 sequences, 35% to 40% occurring once; the ten biggest clones make up 11%. The sample taken for sequencing was peripheral blood or thyroid tissue (not recorded which). The chain carries TRBV12-3 or TRBV12-4 and TRBJ1-4; D is ambiguous. This TCR derives from an adult man with Graves' hyperthyroidism. CDR3 amino acids: CASRFYSVDEKLFF. The CDR3 region has the DNA TGTGCCAGCAGATTTTACTCCGTGGATGAAAAACTGTTTTTT.